These 14 T cell receptor beta chains share one sample of origin, sequenced in a study of identical twins. One entry per CDR3 protein results from TCRdb running MiXCR on the 5' RACE reads. The sample includes 450,000 to 500,000 distinct CDR3 sequences, roughly an eighth of them seen just once. These data were also reused for a study on yellow fever vaccine responses in identical twins.

Sequenced material: CD4+ T cells sorted from blood. These receptors all stem from a woman in her late teens or twenties in good health.

This chain joins TRBV6-4 and TRBJ2-1; 12 bases agree with TRBD2. The CDR3 runs to 15 residues. V was clipped by 4 bases and J by 2 bases; unmatched bases: 0. The germline V gene encodes CDR1 MRHNA and CDR2 SNTAGT. The CDR3 sequence is CASSGTSGAYNEQFF. The CDR3 DNA is TGTGCCAGCAGTGGGACTAGCGGGGCCTACAATGAGCAGTTCTTC.

This clonotype was observed at least ten times. The J gene is TRBJ2-7, the V gene TRBV12-3 or TRBV12-4, with D possibly TRBD2 on 7 matching bases. The germline V and J ends were trimmed by 2 bases and 5 bases, with 16 bases remaining between them. The CDR3 sequence is 15 residues long. CDR3 sequence (DNA): TGTGCCAGCAGTTTAAAGGCGGGGGCCTGGCACGAGCAGTACTTC. Its translation is CASSLKAGAWHEQYF.

The chain has TRBV23-1 and TRBJ2-1; D is ambiguous. TRBV23-1 is sorted into the ORF group, with uncertain function. This CDR3 comprises 16 residues. V was cut by 6 bases and J by 4 bases, with 19 bases left in between. The CDR3 nucleotides are TGCGCCAGCAGCCCCACAAGAGGATTAAAATACAATGAGCAGTTCTTC. Translated: CASSPTRGLKYNEQFF.

The chain combines TRBV5-1 with TRBJ2-3, with 8 bases fitting TRBD2. The CDR3 has 16 amino acids. Germline lookup yields CDR1 SGHRS and CDR2 YFSETQ. The J segment lost 2 bases and the V segment lost 1 base, leaving 6 bases of the junction unmatched. CDR3 in DNA: TGCGCCAGCAGCTTGTTTAGCGGGGCGAACACAGATACGCAGTATTTT. Its protein is CASSLFSGANTDTQYF.

This clonotype was picked up a small number of times. The chain joins TRBV11-1 to TRBJ2-7; 10 nucleotides match TRBD1. Germline assignment: CDR1 SGHAT and CDR2 FQDESV (reference sequence). Trimming at V came to 6 bases and at J to 1 base, leaving 15 bases not matched to a gene. The CDR3 runs to 18 residues. The CDR3 nucleotides are TGTGCCAGCAGTTCGACAGGGGGCGCCAGCGGGGGTTCCTACGAGCAGTACTTC. The encoded protein is CASSSTGGASGGSYEQYF.

This clonotype has a handful of counts. The gene calls are TRBV28 and TRBJ1-2; 10 bases align to TRBD1. The CDR3 covers 15 residues. In germline, CDR1 is MDHEN, CDR2 SYDVKM. The ends lost 6 bases at V and 4 bases at J; junction bases unmatched: 8. This CDR3 reads CASSQTGGAVYGYTF. CDR3 in DNA: TGTGCCAGCAGCCAGACAGGGGGCGCCGTCTATGGCTACACCTTC.

V gene TRBV27 combines with J gene TRBJ2-3; 14 bases align to TRBD2. V dropped 6 bases and J dropped 0; count of bases not matched to a gene: 5. CDR3 length: 17 amino acids. Germline CDR1 is MNHEY and CDR2 is SMNVEV (reference sequence). The DNA for the CDR3 is TGTGCCAGCAGGAGGACTAGCGGGGGGCCTAGCACAGATACGCAGTATTTT. Its translation: CASRRTSGGPSTDTQYF.

This clonotype was seen at least ten times. V and J are TRBV7-2 and TRBJ2-1; D is undetermined. Germline loops: CDR1 SGHTA, CDR2 FQGNSA. CDR3 length equals 15 residues. V lost 6 bases and J lost 0, with 12 bases in between. The CDR3 nucleotides read TGTGCCAGCAGTCAACTCGCGAGCTCCTACAATGAGCAGTTCTTC. Its protein product is CASSQLASSYNEQFF.

The J gene is TRBJ1-1, the V gene TRBV12-3 or TRBV12-4; possibly TRBD1 for D (6 bases). The V end lost 5 bases, the J end lost 0 bases, and 7 bases lay between the germline ends. The CDR3 totals 13 residues. The CDR3 nucleotides are TGTGCCAGCAGTGACAGGTTGAACACTGAAGCTTTCTTT. The encoded protein is CASSDRLNTEAFF.

V gene TRBV7-9 combines with J gene TRBJ2-5, with a weak D call TRBD2 (6 bases). Looked up from germline, CDR1 is SEHNR and CDR2 is FQNEAQ (reference sequence). This CDR3 has 15 residues. V was cut by 3 bases and J by 1 base, with 12 bases left in between. CDR3 sequence reads: CASSFERVFQETQYF. As DNA, the CDR3 is TGTGCCAGCAGCTTCGAGCGGGTATTCCAAGAGACCCAGTACTTC.

The CDR3 protein is CATSRGVNEQYF. The DNA for the CDR3 is TGTGCCACCAGCAGAGGGGTCAACGAGCAGTACTTC. The genes are TRBV15 and TRBJ2-7, with D hard to call. The CDR3 covers 12 residues. Trimming cost V 1 base and J 5 bases, with 6 bases left between them. The germline V gene has CDR1 LNHNV and CDR2 YYDKDF (reference sequence).

There are a few counts of this clonotype. This rearrangement joins TRBV5-1 to TRBJ2-2; D is uncertain. V was cut by 0 bases and J by 5 bases, with 8 bases left in between. Germline-derived CDR1 and CDR2 are SGHRS and YFSETQ. This CDR3 is 14 amino acids long. CDR3 coding DNA: TGCGCCAGCAGCTTGGTGATAGGAACCGGGGAGCTGTTTTTT. This gives the protein CASSLVIGTGELFF. Full variable domain (outside the CDR3, taken from reference TRBV5-1 and TRBJ2-2): KAGVTQTPRYLIKTRGQQVTLSCSPISGHRSVSWYQQTPGQGLQFLFEYFSETQRNKGNFPGRFSGRQFSNSRSEMNVSTLELGDSALYLCASSLVIGTGELFFGEGSRLTVL.

The chain is built from TRBV12-3 or TRBV12-4 and TRBJ2-5, with D maybe TRBD2 (6 bases). CDR3 length: 14 amino acids. Trimming removed 6 bases at V and 5 bases at J, with 16 bases between. This CDR3 reads CASRGGGSGETQYF. CDR3 sequence (DNA): TGTGCCAGCAGGGGTGGGGGGTCAGGGGAGACCCAGTACTTC.

The chain uses TRBV3-1 and TRBJ1-2; D uncertain. The V gene lost 3 bases and the J gene lost 9 bases, with 14 bases spanning the gap. The germline CDR1 and CDR2 sequences are LGHDT and YNNKEL (reference sequence). The CDR3 extends over 13 amino acids. The CDR3 DNA is TGTGCCAGCAGCCAGGGTCCTTCCCGTAGCTACACCTTC. Protein sequence: CASSQGPSRSYTF.